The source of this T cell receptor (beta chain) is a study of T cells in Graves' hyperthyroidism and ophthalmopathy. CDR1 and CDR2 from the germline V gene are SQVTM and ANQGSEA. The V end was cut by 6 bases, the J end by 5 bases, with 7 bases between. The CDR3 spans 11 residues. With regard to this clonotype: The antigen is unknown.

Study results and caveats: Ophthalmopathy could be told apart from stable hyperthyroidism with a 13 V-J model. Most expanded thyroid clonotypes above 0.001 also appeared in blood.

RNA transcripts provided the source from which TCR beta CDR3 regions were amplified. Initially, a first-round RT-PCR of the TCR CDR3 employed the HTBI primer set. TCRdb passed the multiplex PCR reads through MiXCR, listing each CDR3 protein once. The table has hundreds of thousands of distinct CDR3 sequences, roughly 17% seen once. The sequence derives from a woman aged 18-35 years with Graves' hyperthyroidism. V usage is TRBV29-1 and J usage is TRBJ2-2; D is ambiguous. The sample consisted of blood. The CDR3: CSVGRTGELFF. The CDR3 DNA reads TGCAGCGTCGGAAGGACCGGGGAGCTGTTTTTT.